The entry below gives a single T cell receptor beta chain sequence along with its context. As yet, its antigen is unknown. The data are from a study of graft-versus-host responses after intestinal transplantation. The data were produced by immunoSEQ multiplex PCR, yet TCRdb's version contains in-frame clones alone and is incomplete. The data show about 22,000 clones, roughly four fifths seen once. Study-wide results and caveats: The authors found GvH clones in recipient marrow, some appearing first in ileum or blood. The presence of high graft-versus-host to host-versus-graft clonal ratios in allografts characterized patients with graft-donor T cell macrochimerism.

Processing of graft tissue released intraepithelial and lamina propria lymphocytes. This CDR3 is 15 amino acids long. The J segment lost 6 bases and the V segment lost 3 bases, leaving 6 bases of the junction unmatched. CDR1 is SGHAT, CDR2 FQNNGV, per germline. The V call is TRBV11-2, the J call TRBJ1-2, with 11 bases matching TRBD1. The sequence derives from a human patient who received an intestinal transplant, so some T cells may come from the graft donor. The specimen was ileum tissue, collected 12 days after intestinal transplant. The CDR3 sequence is CASSLPGQGVNGYTF. The DNA of the CDR3 is TGTGCCAGCAGCTTGCCGGGACAGGGGGTCAATGGCTACACCTTC.